The clone carrying this T cell receptor (beta chain) was observed once. Its target is unknown. TCRdb fed the RT-PCR reads into MiXCR, producing one record per CDR3 protein. Here the sample spans about 34,000 distinct CDR3 sequences, 60% being singletons. The sample belongs to a study of yellow fever vaccine responses in identical twins. Whole-study findings and limits: Reported findings indicate that twins' vaccine T cell responses seemed partially convergent, partially personalized.

This specimen consisted of T cells from blood (PBMCs), unsorted or a sorted subset (not recorded which), obtained before or after yellow fever vaccination (not recorded which). The clonotype comes from a woman aged 18-29 years who received the yellow fever vaccine.

The CDR3, as DNA: TGTGCCACCAGTGAACCAGCGGGGGGGCCGGATACGCAGTATTTT. This codes for CATSEPAGGPDTQYF. The V gene is TRBV24-1, the J gene TRBJ2-3, with TRBD2 matching 10 bases. There are 15 residues in the CDR3. Trimming took 4 bases from V and 6 from J; bases not matched to a gene: 6. Germline V gene data show CDR1 as KGHDR and CDR2 as SFDVKD.